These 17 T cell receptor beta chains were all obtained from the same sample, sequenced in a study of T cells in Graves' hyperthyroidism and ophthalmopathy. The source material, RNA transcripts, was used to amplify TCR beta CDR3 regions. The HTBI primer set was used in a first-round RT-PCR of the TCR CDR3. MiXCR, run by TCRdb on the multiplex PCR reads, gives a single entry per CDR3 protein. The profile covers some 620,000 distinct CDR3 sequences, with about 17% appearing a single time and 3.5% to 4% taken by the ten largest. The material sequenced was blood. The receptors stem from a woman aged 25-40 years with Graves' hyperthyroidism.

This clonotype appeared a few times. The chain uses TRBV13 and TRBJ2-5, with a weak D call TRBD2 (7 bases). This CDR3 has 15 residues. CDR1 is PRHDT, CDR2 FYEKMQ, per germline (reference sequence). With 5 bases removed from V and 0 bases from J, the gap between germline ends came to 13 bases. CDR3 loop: CASSRGGGYQETQYF. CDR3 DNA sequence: TGTGCCAGCAGCAGAGGCGGGGGCTACCAAGAGACCCAGTACTTC. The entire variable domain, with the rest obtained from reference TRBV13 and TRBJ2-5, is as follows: AAGVIQSPRHLIKEKRETATLKCYPIPRHDTVYWYQQGPGQDPQFLISFYEKMQSDKGSIPDRFSAQQFSDYHSELNMSSLELGDSALYFCASSRGGGYQETQYFGPGTRLLVL.

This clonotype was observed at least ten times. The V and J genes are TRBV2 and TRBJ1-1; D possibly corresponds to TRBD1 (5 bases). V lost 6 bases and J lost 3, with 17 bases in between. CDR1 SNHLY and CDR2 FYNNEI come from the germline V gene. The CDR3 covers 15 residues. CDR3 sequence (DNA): TGTGCCAGCAGCACAGCGTCAGGGTCCGACACTGAAGCTTTCTTT. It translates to CASSTASGSDTEAFF.

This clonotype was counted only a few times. The CDR3 nucleotides are TGTGCCAGCAGCTTGGTGCTCACTGAAGCTTTCTTT. Encoded protein: CASSLVLTEAFF. The chain is built from TRBV5-5 and TRBJ1-1; D gene unclear. The CDR3 is made up of 12 amino acids. CDR1 SGHKS and CDR2 YYEKEE come from the germline V gene (reference sequence). Trimming cost V 0 bases and J 4 bases, with 4 bases left between them.

CDR3 in DNA: TGCAGCGTCGCTGACGGAGCCACTAAAAACATTCAGTACTTC. The encoded protein is CSVADGATKNIQYF. The chain recombines TRBV29-1 with TRBJ2-4; D is undetermined. Per the germline V gene, CDR1 is SQVTM and CDR2 is ANQGSEA. The CDR3 loop spans 14 amino acids. The V and J ends lost 6 bases and 4 bases respectively, with 16 bases between them.

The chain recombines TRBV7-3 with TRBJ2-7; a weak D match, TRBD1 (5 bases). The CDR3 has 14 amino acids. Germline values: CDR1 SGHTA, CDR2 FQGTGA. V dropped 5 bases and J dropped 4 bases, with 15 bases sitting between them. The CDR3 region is CASSPGRGDYEQYF. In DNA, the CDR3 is TGTGCCAGCAGCCCGGGTAGGGGTGATTACGAGCAGTACTTC.

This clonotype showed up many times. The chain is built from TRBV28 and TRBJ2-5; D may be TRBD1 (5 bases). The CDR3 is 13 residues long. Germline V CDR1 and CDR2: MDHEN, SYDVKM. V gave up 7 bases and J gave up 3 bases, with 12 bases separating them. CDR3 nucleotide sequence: TGTGCCAGCACCCTGACAGCAGAAGAGACCCAGTACTTC. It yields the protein CASTLTAEETQYF.

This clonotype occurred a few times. DNA for the CDR3: TGTGCCAGCAGCTTGAATTCAGGGGGCCAGCCCCAGCATTTT. This codes for CASSLNSGGQPQHF. V is TRBV5-5 and J is TRBJ1-5; 8 bases agree with TRBD1. Germline V gene lookup returns CDR1 SGHKS and CDR2 YYEKEE (reference sequence). The junction had 4 bases not matched to a gene; V was cut back by 1 base and J by 7 bases. The CDR3 is made up of 14 amino acids. Full variable domain (missing parts from reference TRBV5-5 and TRBJ1-5): DAGVTQSPTHLIKTRGQQVTLRCSPISGHKSVSWYQQVLGQGPQFIFQYYEKEERGRGNFPDRFSARQFPNYSSELNVNALLLGDSALYLCASSLNSGGQPQHFGDGTRLSIL.

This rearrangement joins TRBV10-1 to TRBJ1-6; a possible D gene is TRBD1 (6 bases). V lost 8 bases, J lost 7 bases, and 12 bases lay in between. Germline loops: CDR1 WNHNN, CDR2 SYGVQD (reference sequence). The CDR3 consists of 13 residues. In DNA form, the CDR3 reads TGCGCCAGCTCCGACAGGAGAAATTCACCCCTCCACTTT. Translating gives CASSDRRNSPLHF.

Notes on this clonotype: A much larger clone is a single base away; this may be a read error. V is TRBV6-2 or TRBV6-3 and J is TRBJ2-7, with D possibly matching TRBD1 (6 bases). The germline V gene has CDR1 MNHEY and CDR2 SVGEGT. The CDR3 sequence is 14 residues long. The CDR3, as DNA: TGTGCCAGCAGTGGCAGGGGTTCGGGCTACGAGAAGTACTTC. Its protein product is CASSGRGSGYEKYF.

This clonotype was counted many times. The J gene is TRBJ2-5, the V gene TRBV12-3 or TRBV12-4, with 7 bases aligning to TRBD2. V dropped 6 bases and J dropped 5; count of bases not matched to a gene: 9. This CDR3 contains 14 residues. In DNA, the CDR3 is TGTGCCAGCAGCATGGGGGGGGGAGGGGAGACCCAGTACTTC. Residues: CASSMGGGGETQYF.

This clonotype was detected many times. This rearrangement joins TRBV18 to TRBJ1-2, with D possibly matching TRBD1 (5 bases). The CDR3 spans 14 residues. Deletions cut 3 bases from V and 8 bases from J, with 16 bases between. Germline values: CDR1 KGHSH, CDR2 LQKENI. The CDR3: CASSPLGLTDGYTF. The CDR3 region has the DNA TGTGCCAGCTCACCGCTGGGACTTACGGACGGCTACACCTTC.

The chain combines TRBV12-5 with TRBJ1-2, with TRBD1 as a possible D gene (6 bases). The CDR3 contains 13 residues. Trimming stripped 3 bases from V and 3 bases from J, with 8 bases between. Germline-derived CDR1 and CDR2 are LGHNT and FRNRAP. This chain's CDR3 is CASGFSGDYGYTF. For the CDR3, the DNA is TGTGCTAGTGGTTTCTCAGGGGACTATGGCTACACCTTC.

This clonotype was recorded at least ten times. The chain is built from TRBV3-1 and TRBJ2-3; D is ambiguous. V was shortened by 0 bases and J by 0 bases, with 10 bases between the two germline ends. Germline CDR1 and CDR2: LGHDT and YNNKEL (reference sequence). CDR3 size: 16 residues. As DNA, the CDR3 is TGTGCCAGCAGCCAAGATCGAACCGGGAGCACAGATACGCAGTATTTT. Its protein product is CASSQDRTGSTDTQYF.

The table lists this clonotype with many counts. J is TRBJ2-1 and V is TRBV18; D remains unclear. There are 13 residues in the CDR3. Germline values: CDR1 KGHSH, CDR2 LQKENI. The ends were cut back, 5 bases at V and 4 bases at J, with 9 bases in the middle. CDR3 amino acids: CASSTTVYNEQFF. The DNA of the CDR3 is TGTGCCAGCTCAACGACGGTGTACAATGAGCAGTTCTTC.

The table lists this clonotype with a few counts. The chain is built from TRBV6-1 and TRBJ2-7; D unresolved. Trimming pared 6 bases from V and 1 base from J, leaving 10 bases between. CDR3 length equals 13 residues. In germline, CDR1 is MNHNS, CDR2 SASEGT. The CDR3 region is CASRENWSYEQYF. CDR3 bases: TGTGCCAGCAGGGAAAATTGGTCCTACGAGCAGTACTTC.

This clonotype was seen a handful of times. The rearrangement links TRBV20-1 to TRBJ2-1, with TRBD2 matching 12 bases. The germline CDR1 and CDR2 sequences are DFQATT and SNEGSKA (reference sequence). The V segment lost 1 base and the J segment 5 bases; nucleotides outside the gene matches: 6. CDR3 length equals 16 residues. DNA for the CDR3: TGCAGTGCTAGAGGACTAGCGGGAGCTGGAAACAATGAGCAGTTCTTC. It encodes CSARGLAGAGNNEQFF.

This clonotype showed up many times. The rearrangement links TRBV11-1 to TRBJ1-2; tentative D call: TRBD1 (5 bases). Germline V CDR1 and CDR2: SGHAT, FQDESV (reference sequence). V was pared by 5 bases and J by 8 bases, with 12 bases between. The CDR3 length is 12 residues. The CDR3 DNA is TGTGCCAGCAGCCGCGAAAGGGACGGCTACACCTTC. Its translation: CASSRERDGYTF.